These 6 T cell receptor beta chains originate from one sample sequenced in a study of T cells in women clearing cervical HPV infection (dated 2018 in TCRdb). Library creation used the immunoSEQ multiplex PCR assay. What TCRdb holds here is the immuneACCESS table cut down to in-frame rearrangements. Part of the clones is not present; checked against another copy, under half of the missing clones reflect an unresolved V gene, and the others are unexplained. The sample table gives some 24,000 clones. The ten largest clones represent about 5.7% of the sample. The material sequenced was blood buffy coat. These receptor sequences come from a woman between 18 and 75 years old with a cervical HPV16 infection that either progressed to CIN3+ or cleared (not recorded which).

As for this clone: Read sequence stops 3 residues before the CDR3 end, and the germline J gene provides the missing end. The chain links TRBV5-1 to TRBJ2-7; TRBD1 is a possible D gene (5 bases). V was clipped by 4 bases and J by 3 bases, with 14 bases between them. CDR1 is SGHRS, CDR2 YFSETQ, per germline. The length of the CDR3 is 14 residues. The CDR3 spells CASSISQGFYEQYF. The covered CDR3 bases are TGCGCCAGCAGCATATCCCAGGGATTCTACGAG.

Turning to this clone: The read finishes 3 residues shy of the CDR3 end, and the germline J gene is used to complete it. The genes are TRBV19 and TRBJ2-5; 7 bases align to TRBD1. Germline V lookup: CDR1 LNHDA, CDR2 SQIVND (reference sequence). The V and J ends lost 6 bases and 5 bases, in that order; junction bases with no gene match: 12. This CDR3 spans 15 amino acids. The CDR3 sequence is CASRDRAVIVETQYF. The sequenced part of the CDR3 DNA is TGTGCCAGTAGAGACAGGGCTGTTATTGTTGAGACC.

Concerning this clone itself: Read sequence stops 3 residues before the CDR3 end, and the germline J gene provides the missing end. The chain recombines TRBV15 with TRBJ2-5; possibly TRBD1 for D (5 bases). The germline V gene encodes CDR1 LNHNV and CDR2 YYDKDF (reference sequence). Trimming removed 1 base from V and 5 bases from J, with 14 bases in between. CDR3 length: 15 residues. The CDR3 loop reads CATSRGGRVDETQYF. CDR3 DNA (partial): TGTGCCACCAGCAGAGGGGGCAGGGTGGATGAGACC.

To note about this clone: The read falls 3 residues short of the CDR3 end, and the missing part is taken from the germline J gene. The chain has TRBV5-6 and TRBJ2-7; D unresolved. From germline, CDR1 is SGHDT and CDR2 YYEEEE. The CDR3 is made up of 12 amino acids. With 0 bases removed from V and 4 bases from J, the gap between germline ends came to 5 bases. This CDR3 is CASSLVGYEQYF. The DNA read from the CDR3 is TGTGCCAGCAGCTTGGTCGGTTACGAG.

About this clone itself: The DNA ends 3 residues before the CDR3 does, and the rest of the CDR3 is filled in from the germline J gene. The V gene is TRBV7-2, the J gene TRBJ1-1; D might be TRBD1 (5 bases). The CDR3 runs 14 residues. V was pared by 7 bases and J by 0 bases, with 12 bases between. CDR1 is SGHTA and CDR2 is FQGNSA in the germline V gene. CDR3 loop: CASKRTLMNTEAFF. The DNA read from the CDR3 is TGTGCCAGCAAAAGGACATTAATGAACACTGAA.

As concerns this clone: The read is 3 residues too short to cover the CDR3 end, so that end is filled in from the germline J gene. This chain uses TRBV18 with TRBJ2-4, with a weak D call TRBD1 (6 bases). Per the germline V gene, CDR1 is KGHSH and CDR2 is LQKENI. The length of the CDR3 is 15 residues. The DNA read from the CDR3 is TGTGCCAGCTCACTCTCCAGACAGGAGATTTATGGT. Its translation: CASSLSRQEIYG. The CDR3, in full, reads CASSLSRQEIYGQYF.